This T cell receptor (beta chain) was captured by sequencing in a study of blood T cell repertoires in COVID-19. Study summary: Sites in the United States, Italy and Spain provided acute and convalescent COVID-19 samples. PBMCs, B-cell-depleted T cells, or T cells were the source of the cDNA or gDNA that made up the material.

CDR3 length: 16 amino acids. V dropped 1 base and J dropped 4 bases, with 12 bases sitting between them. Germline V CDR1 and CDR2: KGHDR, SFDVKD. Per the study methods: Researchers report that nucleated cell counts were estimated from reference gene primer amplification. The method was immunoSEQ multiplex PCR; TCRdb's version includes in-frame clones alone and lacks a portion of them. That table is the source of V, J and clone size, and D and trimming were worked out from the DNA. This sample has approximately 350,000 clones, with about 88% found just once. Enrolment of Seattle patients took place during active infection, and they were followed longitudinally.

What was sequenced was peripheral blood. The source is a woman aged 70 to 79 with COVID-19, enrolled during active disease. The gene calls are TRBV24-1 and TRBJ2-2, with D perhaps TRBD2 (6 bases). CDR3 sequence: CATSDLGGLGTGELFF. The CDR3 DNA sequence: TGTGCCACCAGTGATTTAGGAGGGTTGGGCACCGGGGAGCTGTTTTTT.